This T cell receptor beta chain appears in the sequencing data of a study of blood T cells in healthy people across ages. Study-level results: Strong correlation existed between TCR beta diversity and naive T cell percentage.

V dropped 5 bases and J dropped 5 bases, with 21 bases sitting between them. The V gene's germline CDR1 is SGHTA and CDR2 FQGNSA. The CDR3 totals 17 residues. Comments on this clonotype: As yet, its antigen is unknown.

Then a second PCR, running roughly 6 to 12 cycles, was carried out with a sample-barcoded 5' primer and a J-beta primer mix. TCRdb reanalysed the 5' RACE reads using MiXCR and keeps one entry per CDR3 protein. This sample has under 800,000 distinct CDR3 sequences, with 20% to 25% found just once. The chain links TRBV7-2 to TRBJ2-2, with D maybe TRBD2 (7 bases). The sequencing sample was made of blood. This receptor was identified in a man aged 65 to 79 in good health. CDR3 DNA: TGTGCCAGCAGCCCCCTTACGGGGGGCTGGGGAACCGGGGAGCTGTTTTTT. The encoded protein is CASSPLTGGWGTGELFF.